This T cell receptor (beta chain) came from a study of beta chain features in type 1 diabetes. On the study more broadly: Patients were similar to healthy donors in age and gender (as well as in cell yields). The examined sorted cells totaled over 85,000,000 across samples.

Study-wide results and caveats: Significant though moderate, a shortening of TCRB CDR3s appeared in all four CD4+ subsets of Type 1 diabetes patients. Short templates might get an advantage during PCR, and this would be equal in patients and controls. Healthy donors had naive, central memory and Treg TCRB repertoires that appeared less similar than those seen among patients.

A word on this clone: What it recognizes is unknown.

The investigators reverse transcribed all of the isolated RNA, so they sequenced expressed TCRB transcripts. The data were produced by immunoSEQ multiplex PCR, yet TCRdb's version contains in-frame clones alone and is incomplete. The sample carries 150,000 to 200,000 clones, 50% to 70% recorded once. Sequencing input: naive CD4+ T cells from blood. This TCR derives from a man aged 25-45 years with type 1 diabetes.

The CDR3 nucleotides read TGTGCCAGCAGCCAAACTAGCGGTGTAGAGACCCAGTACTTC. Translated, it gives CASSQTSGVETQYF. This rearrangement joins TRBV7-2 to TRBJ2-5; 8 positions match TRBD2. This CDR3 is built from 14 residues. V lost 5 bases, J lost 4 bases, and 6 bases stayed unmatched. Germline CDR1 and CDR2: SGHTA and FQGNSA.